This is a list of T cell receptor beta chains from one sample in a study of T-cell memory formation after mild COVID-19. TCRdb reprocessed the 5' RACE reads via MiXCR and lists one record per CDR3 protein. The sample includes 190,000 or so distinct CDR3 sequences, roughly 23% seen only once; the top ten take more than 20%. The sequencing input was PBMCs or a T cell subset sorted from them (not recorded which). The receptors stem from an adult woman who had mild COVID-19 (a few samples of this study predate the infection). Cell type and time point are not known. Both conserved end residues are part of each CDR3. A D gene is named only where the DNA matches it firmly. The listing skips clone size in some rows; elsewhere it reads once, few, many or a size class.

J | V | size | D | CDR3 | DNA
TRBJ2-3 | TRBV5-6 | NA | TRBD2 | CASSFFGGAGTDTQYF | TGTGCCAGCAGCTTCTTCGGGGGGGCCGGCACAGATACGCAGTATTTT
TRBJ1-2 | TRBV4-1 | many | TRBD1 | CASSLLDRGRGYTF | TGCGCCAGCAGCCTCCTGGACAGGGGGCGCGGCTACACCTTC
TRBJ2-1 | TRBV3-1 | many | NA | CASSQDPGGSYNEQFF | TGTGCCAGCAGCCAAGACCCCGGGGGCTCCTACAATGAGCAGTTCTTC
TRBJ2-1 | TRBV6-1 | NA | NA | CASRGGQTKDNEQFF | TGTGCCAGCAGGGGGGGACAGACCAAAGACAATGAGCAGTTCTTC
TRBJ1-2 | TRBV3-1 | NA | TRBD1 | CASSPRPTWTGGEGNYGYTF | TGTGCCAGCAGCCCAAGACCCACCTGGACAGGGGGAGAAGGCAACTATGGCTACACCTTC
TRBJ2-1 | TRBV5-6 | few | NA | CASDQVSHNEQFF | TGTGCCAGCGACCAGGTTTCCCACAATGAGCAGTTCTTC
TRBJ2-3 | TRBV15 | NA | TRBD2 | CATSRDTVGGSTDTQYF | TGTGCCACCAGCAGAGATACAGTCGGGGGGAGCACAGATACGCAGTATTTT
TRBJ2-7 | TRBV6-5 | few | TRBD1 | CASSYWGQGASSYEQYF | TGTGCCAGCAGTTACTGGGGGCAGGGGGCATCGTCCTACGAGCAGTACTTC
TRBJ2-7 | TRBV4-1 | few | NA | CASSQVASYEQYF | TGCGCCAGCAGCCAAGTTGCCTCCTACGAGCAGTACTTC
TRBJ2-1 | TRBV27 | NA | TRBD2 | CASSLVAGHTGNEQFF | TGTGCCAGCAGTTTAGTAGCGGGGCACACTGGGAATGAGCAGTTCTTC
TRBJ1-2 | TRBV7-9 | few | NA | CASSRTTQGSDYGYTF | TGTGCCAGCAGCCGGACTACGCAGGGGTCGGACTATGGCTACACCTTC
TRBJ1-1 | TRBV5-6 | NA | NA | CASSSYHSTEAFF | TGTGCCAGCAGCTCCTATCATAGCACTGAAGCTTTCTTT
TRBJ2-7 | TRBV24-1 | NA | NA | CATSPDSYEQYF | TGTGCCACCAGCCCGGACTCTTACGAGCAGTACTTC
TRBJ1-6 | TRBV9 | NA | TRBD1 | CASSQGTGPSGNLPLHF | TGTGCCAGCAGCCAAGGGACAGGCCCTAGTGGTAATTTACCCCTCCACTTT
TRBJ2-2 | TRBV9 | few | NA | CASSPTQGGQYTGELFF | TGTGCCAGCAGCCCGACCCAGGGGGGGCAGTACACCGGGGAGCTGTTTTTT
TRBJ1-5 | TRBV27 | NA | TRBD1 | CASSHQTGGRSNQPQHF | TGTGCCAGCAGTCACCAAACAGGGGGAAGAAGCAATCAGCCCCAGCATTTT
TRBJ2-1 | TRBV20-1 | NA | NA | CSAISGNEQFF | TGCAGTGCGATTAGCGGCAATGAGCAGTTCTTC
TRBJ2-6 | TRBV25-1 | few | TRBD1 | CASSPLTQGVGSGANVLTF | TGTGCCAGCAGTCCATTGACGCAGGGGGTAGGCTCTGGGGCCAACGTCCTGACTTTC
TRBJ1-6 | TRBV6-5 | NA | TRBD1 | CASSYSGTANSPLHF | TGTGCCAGCAGTTACTCGGGGACAGCAAATTCACCCCTCCACTTT
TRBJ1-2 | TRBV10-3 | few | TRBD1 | CAIEEGTGYYGYTF | TGTGCCATCGAGGAAGGGACAGGGTACTATGGCTACACCTTC